The clone carrying this TCR beta chain was recorded at least ten times. The V gene lost 3 bases and the J gene lost 3 bases, with 9 bases spanning the gap. CDR1 and CDR2 from the germline V gene are KGHSH and LQKENI. CDR3 length equals 13 residues. The data derive from a study of metastatic and nonmetastatic thyroid tumors. Thyroid surgery had not been preceded by any treatment in any patient. With MiXCR, TCRdb reprocessed the PCR reads. The table shows tens of thousands of clones, with 25% occurring only once. The material sequenced was blood. This receptor was taken from a female donor with papillary thyroid cancer or a benign thyroid nodule (not recorded which). Some clones in this sample may be carry-over from other donors' samples. The rearrangement uses TRBV18 and TRBJ2-7; unclear D gene. The CDR3 sequence is CASSPGRSYEQYF. The CDR3 DNA follows: TGTGCCAGCTCACCCGGGCGGAGCTACGAGCAGTACTTC. The whole variable domain, filled in from reference TRBV18 and TRBJ2-7, reads NAGVMQNPRHLVRRRGQEARLRCSPMKGHSHVYWYRQLPEEGLKFMVYLQKENIIDESGMPKERFSAEFPKEGPSILRIQQVVRGDSAAYFCASSPGRSYEQYFGPGTRLTVT.